One and the same sample provided the 21 T cell receptor beta chains below, sequenced in a study of T cells in tuberculosis. The data were produced by immunoSEQ multiplex PCR, yet TCRdb's version contains in-frame clones alone and is incomplete. The repertoire holds under 45,000 clones, with about 96% as singletons. Specimen: PBMCs. The receptor set was obtained from a donor aged 10-35 years with latent tuberculosis or without tuberculosis infection.

The chain employs TRBV7-8 and TRBJ2-6, with a weak D call TRBD2 (5 bases). Germline V gene data show CDR1 as SGHVS and CDR2 as FQNEAQ. V lost 5 bases, J lost 0 bases, and 23 bases lay in between. CDR3 length equals 20 residues. The CDR3 spells CASSPRSRDALNSGANVLTF. CDR3 bases: TGTGCCAGCAGCCCTCGGTCGAGGGATGCATTAAACTCTGGGGCCAACGTCCTGACTTTC. Full variable domain (missing parts from reference TRBV7-8 and TRBJ2-6): GAGVSQSPRYKVAKRGQDVALRCDPISGHVSLFWYQQALGQGPEFLTYFQNEAQLDKSGLPSDRFFAERPEGSVSTLKIQRTQQEDSAVYLCASSPRSRDALNSGANVLTFGAGSRLTVL.

The chain recombines TRBV5-4 with TRBJ1-2; 7 bases agree with TRBD1. The CDR3 contains 17 residues. Per the germline V gene, CDR1 is SGHNT and CDR2 is YYREEE (reference sequence). Trimming removed 2 bases from V and 4 bases from J; junction bases left unmatched: 14. For the CDR3, the DNA is TGTGCCAGCAGCTTCACCGAGGACAGGTTGGGGGGCTATGGCTACACCTTC. It is translated as CASSFTEDRLGGYGYTF.

This chain's CDR3 is CASSLTPSRLSGNTIYF. In DNA form, the CDR3 reads TGTGCCAGCAGCTTAACCCCGAGCAGGCTCTCTGGAAACACCATATATTTT. The chain has TRBV7-9 and TRBJ1-3; D unresolved. The V and J ends lost 2 bases and 0 bases respectively, with 14 bases between them. The CDR3 contains 17 residues. Germline CDR1 SEHNR, CDR2 FQNEAQ (reference sequence).

The genes are TRBV7-3 and TRBJ2-1; D ambiguous. Trimming left V 0 bases short and J 5 bases short, with 11 bases between. Per the germline V gene, CDR1 is SGHTA and CDR2 is FQGTGA. The CDR3 is 15 residues long. The CDR3 nucleotides are TGTGCCAGCAGCTTAACGGCCAGAACCCACAATGAGCAGTTCTTC. Translated, it gives CASSLTARTHNEQFF. Looking up the rest from reference TRBV7-3 and TRBJ2-1 gives the full variable domain: GAGVSQTPSNKVTEKGKYVELRCDPISGHTALYWYRQSLGQGPEFLIYFQGTGAADDSGLPNDRFFAVRPEGSVSTLKIQRTERGDSAVYLCASSLTARTHNEQFFGPGTRLTVL.

The chain uses TRBV9 and TRBJ1-1; 8 bases fit TRBD1. The junction had 8 bases not matched to a gene; V was cut back by 5 bases and J by 5 bases. The CDR3 is made up of 14 amino acids. Germline loops: CDR1 SGDLS, CDR2 YYNGEE. The CDR3 loop is CASSKTGVGTEAFF. The CDR3 DNA is TGTGCCAGCAGTAAGACAGGGGTTGGAACTGAAGCTTTCTTT.

This rearrangement joins TRBV19 to TRBJ1-5; D not certain. The CDR3 length is 15 residues. Germline V CDR1 and CDR2: LNHDA, SQIVND (reference sequence). V was trimmed by 3 bases and J by 0 bases, leaving 9 bases between them. DNA for the CDR3: TGTGCCAGTAGTATCGTGAGGGATAGCAATCAGCCCCAGCATTTT. Protein sequence: CASSIVRDSNQPQHF.

The V gene is TRBV7-3, the J gene TRBJ1-1, with D possibly matching TRBD1 (5 bases). The CDR3 has 15 residues. In germline, CDR1 is SGHTA, CDR2 FQGTGA. V was shortened by 1 base and J by 1 base, with 10 bases between the two germline ends. CDR3 sequence reads: CASSLNLGQNTEAFF. The CDR3 nucleotides read TGTGCCAGCAGCTTAAATCTTGGACAGAACACTGAAGCTTTCTTT.

V usage is TRBV6-4 and J usage is TRBJ2-2; tentatively, D is TRBD1 (5 bases). Looked up from germline, CDR1 is MRHNA and CDR2 is SNTAGT. This CDR3 has 15 residues. The V and J ends lost 2 bases and 1 base respectively, with 8 bases between them. The CDR3 loop is CASSDGTGNTGELFF. DNA of the CDR3: TGTGCCAGCAGTGACGGTACAGGGAACACCGGGGAGCTGTTTTTT.

J is TRBJ2-2 and V is TRBV4-3; 9 bases map to TRBD2. This CDR3 spans 18 amino acids. V lost 1 base, J lost 2 bases, and 8 bases stayed unmatched. Germline CDR1 is LGHNA and CDR2 is YSLEER. The chain's CDR3 is CASSQVGGGAPNTGELFF. In nucleotides, the CDR3 is TGCGCCAGCAGCCAAGTCGGCGGGGGGGCGCCCAACACCGGGGAGCTGTTTTTT.

The table lists this clone with a count of one. The J gene is TRBJ1-1, the V gene TRBV10-3; 8 bases fit TRBD1. The trim removed 4 bases at V and 8 bases at J, leaving 12 bases unmatched. CDR1 ENHRY and CDR2 SYGVKD come from the germline V gene. CDR3 size: 15 residues. CDR3 residues: CAISGRQGQLEEAFF. The DNA of the CDR3 is TGTGCCATCAGTGGGAGACAGGGGCAACTGGAGGAAGCTTTCTTT.

The chain joins TRBV5-6 to TRBJ1-1, with D unclear. The length of the CDR3 is 15 residues. Per the germline V gene, CDR1 is SGHDT and CDR2 is YYEEEE. Trimming shortened V by 0 bases and J by 8 bases, and 17 bases separated the two germline ends. The CDR3 nucleotides are TGTGCCAGCAGCTTGGGGGCGGCCTGGAGGGTAGAAGCTTTCTTT. Translated, it gives CASSLGAAWRVEAFF.

V is TRBV5-1 and J is TRBJ2-7; D perhaps matches TRBD1 (5 bases). V dropped 4 bases and J dropped 0 bases, with 17 bases sitting between them. The germline V gene has CDR1 SGHRS and CDR2 YFSETQ. The CDR3 totals 16 residues. The CDR3 DNA follows: TGCGCCAGCAGCCCCTCCCAGGGAAGGAGCTCCTACGAGCAGTACTTC. Encoded protein: CASSPSQGRSSYEQYF.

The rearrangement joins TRBV6-1 to TRBJ1-1; a possible D gene is TRBD1 (5 bases). The V gene lost 3 bases and the J gene lost 0 bases, with 17 bases spanning the gap. The germline V gene has CDR1 MNHNS and CDR2 SASEGT. The CDR3 covers 17 residues. The DNA for the CDR3 is TGTGCCAGCAGTGAGGTAGCTGGGGGGTTGGTGAACACTGAAGCTTTCTTT. As protein: CASSEVAGGLVNTEAFF.

The DNA for the CDR3 is TGCGCCAGCAGCTTGGAGGCTAGCGGTTACAATGAGCAGTTCTTC. It yields the protein CASSLEASGYNEQFF. This chain joins TRBV5-1 and TRBJ2-1, with 7 bases lining up with TRBD2. The germline gives CDR1 SGHRS, CDR2 YFSETQ. CDR3 size: 15 residues. Trimming cost V 0 bases and J 4 bases; bases outside gene matches: 4.

About this clone: One end of the junction is discordant with germline, which a read error may explain. In DNA form, the CDR3 reads TGTGCTAGCAGCTTAGTACCCAGCGGGGGACTCTCCGGGGAGCTGTTTTTT. Its translation: CASSLVPSGGLSGELFF. The chain combines TRBV7-7 with TRBJ2-2; 8 nucleotides align to TRBD2. This CDR3 region has 17 residues. Germline assignment: CDR1 SSHAT and CDR2 FNYEAQ (reference sequence).

This clone is a singleton in its sample. The chain couples TRBV10-3 to TRBJ2-1, with 12 bases fitting TRBD2. The germline CDR1 and CDR2 sequences are ENHRY and SYGVKD. V was pared by 11 bases and J by 6 bases, with 14 bases of the junction left unmatched. This CDR3 has 16 amino acids. CDR3 nucleotide sequence: TGTGCCTCTGAGGCTAGCGGGGGGGGGCTCTTCAATGAGCAGTTCTTC. Encoded protein: CASEASGGGLFNEQFF.

V is TRBV27 and J is TRBJ2-7, with D hard to call. The length of the CDR3 is 13 residues. V was pared by 4 bases and J by 0 bases, with 7 bases between. Germline V gene data show CDR1 as MNHEY and CDR2 as SMNVEV (reference sequence). The CDR3 coding sequence is TGTGCCAGCAGTTCCCCCCGCTCCTACGAGCAGTACTTC. It yields the protein CASSSPRSYEQYF.

This chain joins TRBV7-2 and TRBJ2-5; tentative D call: TRBD2 (7 bases). The germline CDR1 and CDR2 sequences are SGHTA and FQGNSA. The CDR3 extends over 14 amino acids. Trimming shortened V by 2 bases and J by 3 bases, and 10 bases separated the two germline ends. The CDR3 bases are TGTGCCAGCAGCTTAAGGGGGGGAAAAGAGACCCAGTACTTC. Encoded protein: CASSLRGGKETQYF.

The rearrangement uses TRBV6-1 and TRBJ1-5; D gene uncertain. Looked up from germline, CDR1 is MNHNS and CDR2 is SASEGT. The CDR3 contains 15 residues. The V gene lost 6 bases and the J gene lost 2 bases, with 14 bases spanning the gap. The chain's CDR3 is CASRSGLDGNQPQHF. DNA of the CDR3: TGTGCCAGCAGATCTGGGCTTGATGGCAATCAGCCCCAGCATTTT.

The V and J genes are TRBV7-6 and TRBJ2-1; D remains ambiguous. Per the germline V gene, CDR1 is SGHVS and CDR2 is FNYEAQ. There are 16 residues in the CDR3. Trimming stripped 5 bases from V and 0 bases from J, with 14 bases between. The CDR3 reads CASSPKPVSSYNEQFF. CDR3 sequence (DNA): TGTGCCAGCAGCCCAAAACCCGTCAGCTCCTACAATGAGCAGTTCTTC. The full variable domain, its missing parts supplied by reference TRBV7-6 and TRBJ2-1, is GAGVSQSPRYKVTKRGQDVALRCDPISGHVSLYWYRQALGQGPEFLTYFNYEAQQDKSGLPNDRFSAERPEGSISTLTIQRTEQRDSAMYRCASSPKPVSSYNEQFFGPGTRLTVL.

The J gene is TRBJ1-5, the V gene TRBV27; D ambiguous. V lost 3 bases and J 3 bases, leaving 9 bases between the germline ends. Per germline, CDR1 MNHEY and CDR2 SMNVEV (reference sequence). This CDR3 is built from 14 residues. The CDR3 spells CASSFRGNNQPQHF. CDR3 DNA sequence: TGTGCCAGCAGTTTTCGCGGCAACAATCAGCCCCAGCATTTT.